This record covers a single TCR beta chain. Germline V gene data show CDR1 as MGHRA and CDR2 as YSYEKL. CDR3 length: 13 residues. V was cut by 1 base and J by 6 bases, with 7 bases left in between. The data were obtained in a study of blood T cell repertoires in COVID-19. About the research overall: Sites across the United States, Italy and Spain contributed samples from acute and convalescent COVID-19. Sources were T cells, B-cell-depleted T cells, or PBMCs; the material itself was cDNA or gDNA.

In Cohort 3, a recovered donor had either two negative PCRs, clearance, or symptom resolution. The authors' processing: Nucleated cell number was recorded as an estimate derived from reference gene primer amplification. Sequencing was performed with immunoSEQ multiplex PCR; in TCRdb, only in-frame clones are kept and a portion is missing. From that table come the V and J calls and clone size; the DNA was used to work out D and trimming. The sample includes roughly 500,000 clones, 88% of them seen just once. The V gene is TRBV4-1, the J gene TRBJ2-1, with D uncertain. The sequenced material came from PBMCs or T cells enriched from blood (not recorded which). The sequence was obtained from a woman between 40 and 50 years old who had recovered from COVID-19. The CDR3 spells CASSQVLANEQFF. The CDR3 nucleotides read TGCGCCAGCAGCCAAGTACTCGCCAATGAGCAGTTCTTC.